These 28 T cell receptor beta chains share one sample of origin, sequenced in a study of early T cells in non-severe SARS-CoV-2 infection. From the 5' RACE reads, TCRdb called clonotypes with MiXCR, one entry per CDR3 protein. The sample lists some 66,000 distinct CDR3 sequences; less than 15% were seen once. Sequenced input: whole blood. These receptors were collected from an adult who was a healthcare worker with PCR-confirmed SARS-CoV-2 infection or an uninfected control (not recorded which).

The chain links TRBV6-2 or TRBV6-3 to TRBJ2-6; D unclear. CDR1 MNHEY and CDR2 SVGEGT come from the germline V gene. V was clipped by 6 bases and J by 4 bases, with 10 bases between them. The CDR3 sequence is 14 residues long. The CDR3 region has the DNA TGTGCCAGCAGCTTCGACCGGGGGGCCAACGTCCTGACTTTC. Its protein product is CASSFDRGANVLTF.

The genes are TRBV6-1 and TRBJ2-7, with TRBD2 identical over 8 bases. Looked up from germline, CDR1 is MNHNS and CDR2 is SASEGT. Trimming removed 7 bases from V and 3 bases from J; junction bases left unmatched: 5. The CDR3 is 13 residues long. The CDR3 coding sequence is TGTGCCAGCAAGACCGGGACTAGCTACGAGCAGTACTTC. It encodes CASKTGTSYEQYF.

The chain is built from TRBV29-1 and TRBJ1-1; D remains ambiguous. Trimming took 2 bases from V and 10 from J, leaving 11 bases between them. This CDR3 is 11 amino acids long. CDR1 and CDR2 from the germline V gene are SQVTM and ANQGSEA. The CDR3 DNA reads TGCAGCGTTGAAATAAATCGGGGAGCTTTCTTT. This sequence encodes CSVEINRGAFF.

This clonotype was seen a handful of times. V and J are TRBV7-6 and TRBJ2-1; D might be TRBD1 or TRBD2, each matching 5 bases. The length of the CDR3 is 13 residues. Trimming took 5 bases from V and 14 from J, leaving 19 bases between them. Germline assignment: CDR1 SGHVS and CDR2 FNYEAQ. This CDR3 is CASSVIGTPSKFF. The CDR3 region has the DNA TGTGCCAGCAGCGTGATTGGGACCCCCTCAAAGTTCTTC.

The CDR3 loop is CASSLGRGSYGYTF. The CDR3, as DNA: TGTGCCAGCAGTTTAGGGAGGGGTAGCTATGGCTACACCTTC. The chain carries TRBV27 and TRBJ1-2; TRBD1 is a possible D gene (5 bases). The CDR3 is 14 residues long. The ends were cut back, 2 bases at V and 4 bases at J, with 11 bases in the middle. Per germline, CDR1 MNHEY and CDR2 SMNVEV (reference sequence).

The chain joins TRBV3-1 to TRBJ2-7, with a possible D match to TRBD2 (5 bases). From germline, CDR1 is LGHDT and CDR2 YNNKEL (reference sequence). This CDR3 contains 15 residues. Trimming left V 1 base short and J 4 bases short, with 14 bases between. CDR3 DNA sequence: TGTGCCAGCAGCCAAGGAAGAGGGTCTTCTTACGAGCAGTACTTC. Protein sequence: CASSQGRGSSYEQYF.

V is TRBV5-4 and J is TRBJ2-1; possible D gene TRBD2, 6 bases. Trimming cost V 0 bases and J 14 bases, with 15 bases left between them. There are 13 residues in the CDR3. CDR1 SGHNT and CDR2 YYREEE come from the germline V gene (reference sequence). CDR3 residues: CASSLAGVAVEFF. The DNA for the CDR3 is TGTGCCAGCAGCTTGGCGGGGGTAGCGGTGGAGTTCTTC. The full variable domain, rest sourced from reference TRBV5-4 and TRBJ2-1, is ETGVTQSPTHLIKTRGQQVTLRCSSQSGHNTVSWYQQALGQGPQFIFQYYREEENGRGNFPPRFSGLQFPNYSSELNVNALELDDSALYLCASSLAGVAVEFFGPGTRLTVL.

CDR3 sequence (DNA): TGCAGCGTTGAAAAGTCAGGAACCTACGAGCAGTACTTC. It is translated as CSVEKSGTYEQYF. The rearrangement uses TRBV29-1 and TRBJ2-7; D is uncertain. Trimming removed 2 bases from V and 2 bases from J, with 10 bases in between. The CDR3 sequence is 13 residues long. Germline V CDR1 and CDR2: SQVTM, ANQGSEA.

This clonotype was seen only a few times. The genes are TRBV14 and TRBJ2-7; TRBD1 aligns across 7 bases. V shed 6 bases, J shed 3 bases, and the junction held 11 bases outside the gene matches. The CDR3 is 15 amino acids. Germline V gene lookup returns CDR1 SGHDN and CDR2 FVKESK. CDR3 protein: CASRRSGTANYEQYF. CDR3 nucleotide sequence: TGTGCCAGCAGGAGAAGTGGGACAGCCAACTACGAGCAGTACTTC.

This clonotype was seen many times. This chain connects TRBV20-1 to TRBJ1-6; a weak D match, TRBD1 (6 bases). Germline V CDR1 and CDR2: DFQATT, SNEGSKA (reference sequence). Trimming took off 2 bases at V and 0 bases at J, with 11 bases between the two ends. There are 16 residues in the CDR3. The CDR3 here is CSARPGQSSYNSPLHF. CDR3 DNA: TGCAGTGCTAGACCCGGACAGAGCTCCTATAATTCACCCCTCCACTTT.

This rearrangement joins TRBV29-1 to TRBJ2-2; TRBD2 matches at 7 bases. CDR3 size: 13 residues. CDR1 is SQVTM, CDR2 ANQGSEA, per germline. The trim removed 6 bases at V and 6 bases at J, leaving 7 bases unmatched. CDR3 bases: TGCAGCGTGCGGGAGTACTACCCCGGGGAGCTGTTTTTT. Translated: CSVREYYPGELFF.

This clonotype was observed at least ten times. The chain uses TRBV7-6 and TRBJ2-5; TRBD2 aligns across 8 bases. The CDR3 totals 15 residues. Germline assignment: CDR1 SGHVS and CDR2 FNYEAQ. The trim removed 5 bases at V and 2 bases at J, leaving 7 bases unmatched. The CDR3 sequence: CASSATGTRQETQYF. The CDR3 DNA follows: TGTGCCAGCAGCGCAACCGGGACTAGGCAAGAGACCCAGTACTTC.

Of note for this clonotype: One end of the junction varies from germline; a read error may be responsible. This chain connects TRBV5-1 to TRBJ2-1; 13 bases agree with TRBD2. There are 16 residues in the CDR3. Germline V gene sequence: CDR1 SGHRS, CDR2 YFSETQ. This chain's CDR3 is CVSSPAGTSGAGKQFF. DNA for the CDR3: TGCGTCAGCAGCCCCGCCGGGACTAGCGGGGCCGGAAAGCAGTTCTTC.

In this sample, this clonotype turned up a few times. The chain uses TRBV12-3 or TRBV12-4 and TRBJ1-2; TRBD1 might be the D (6 bases). V shed 4 bases and J shed 5 bases, with 8 bases lying between them. There are 12 residues in the CDR3. CDR3 protein: CASSYQGYGYTF. In DNA form, the CDR3 reads TGTGCCAGCAGTTACCAGGGGTATGGCTACACCTTC.

This clonotype appeared many times. The DNA for the CDR3 is TGTGCCAGCAGTGTCGACAGGGCGGGAAACACCATATATTTT. This translates into CASSVDRAGNTIYF. This chain joins TRBV6-1 and TRBJ1-3; 7 nucleotides agree with TRBD1. The CDR3 runs to 14 residues. The V gene end was trimmed by 4 bases and the J gene end by 4 bases; junction bases not matched to a gene: 4. The germline CDR1 and CDR2 sequences are MNHNS and SASEGT.

The CDR3 region has the DNA TGTGCCAGCACTCTCGGAAGGCGGTTTCCCAATGAGCAGTTCTTC. Amino acid sequence: CASTLGRRFPNEQFF. The chain has TRBV11-2 and TRBJ2-1, with unresolved D. Between the trimmed V and J ends, which lost 7 bases and 6 bases, there was a span of 19 bases. This CDR3 is built from 15 residues. Germline V CDR1 and CDR2: SGHAT, FQNNGV.

A few counts support this clonotype. The chain uses TRBV7-2 and TRBJ2-7, with D perhaps TRBD2 (6 bases). The CDR3 is made up of 14 amino acids. Per the germline V gene, CDR1 is SGHTA and CDR2 is FQGNSA. The V end was cut by 5 bases, the J end by 3 bases, with 14 bases between. The CDR3 here is CASSRQGGNYEQYF. The CDR3 region has the DNA TGTGCCAGCAGCCGGCAGGGAGGTAACTACGAGCAGTACTTC.

The V call is TRBV28, the J call TRBJ2-3; D remains unclear. The CDR3 is 14 amino acids. The V end lost 4 bases, the J end lost 0 bases, and 8 bases lay between the germline ends. Germline assignment: CDR1 MDHEN and CDR2 SYDVKM. CDR3: CASSSLDSTDTQYF. In nucleotides, the CDR3 is TGTGCCAGCAGTTCCCTCGACAGCACAGATACGCAGTATTTT.

This clonotype was detected a few times. The chain is built from TRBV7-2 and TRBJ2-5; D not resolved. The CDR3 spans 13 residues. Trimming pared 5 bases from V and 5 bases from J, leaving 12 bases between. Looked up from germline, CDR1 is SGHTA and CDR2 is FQGNSA. CDR3 sequence: CASSPSTRETQYF. As DNA, the CDR3 is TGTGCCAGCAGCCCCTCGACCCGGGAGACCCAGTACTTC.

The chain combines TRBV29-1 with TRBJ1-2; D is possibly TRBD1 (6 bases). The CDR3 length is 12 residues. Germline-derived CDR1 and CDR2 are SQVTM and ANQGSEA. The ends were cut back, 7 bases at V and 8 bases at J, with 17 bases in the middle. For the CDR3, the DNA is TGCAGCGCTGTACAGGGATGGGAAGGCTACACCTTC. Its protein product is CSAVQGWEGYTF.

In its sample, this clonotype was seen a few times. The chain has TRBV19 and TRBJ1-5; D unresolved. V shed 5 bases and J shed 1 base, with 9 bases lying between them. CDR1 is LNHDA, CDR2 SQIVND, per germline (reference sequence). The CDR3 loop spans 14 amino acids. CDR3: CASSLGKSNQPQHF. CDR3 sequence (DNA): TGTGCCAGTAGTCTAGGAAAGAGCAATCAGCCCCAGCATTTT.

This clonotype occurred a few times. V is TRBV5-1 and J is TRBJ2-5, with 9 bases identical to TRBD2. The J segment lost 5 bases and the V segment lost 4 bases, leaving 9 bases of the junction unmatched. Germline assignment: CDR1 SGHRS and CDR2 YFSETQ. The CDR3 runs to 15 residues. The CDR3 sequence: CASSPAAGGPETQYF. The CDR3 DNA reads TGCGCCAGCAGCCCCGCCGCGGGAGGGCCGGAGACCCAGTACTTC.

This clonotype was found many times. The chain is built from TRBV18 and TRBJ2-5, with 7 bases identical to TRBD1. V dropped 4 bases and J dropped 1; count of bases not matched to a gene: 3. The CDR3 runs to 14 residues. The germline gives CDR1 KGHSH, CDR2 LQKENI. The CDR3 DNA follows: TGTGCCAGCTCACTAGGGACAGCCCAAGAGACCCAGTACTTC. This translates into CASSLGTAQETQYF. Based on the CDR3 plus reference TRBV18 and TRBJ2-5, the full variable domain is NAGVMQNPRHLVRRRGQEARLRCSPMKGHSHVYWYRQLPEEGLKFMVYLQKENIIDESGMPKERFSAEFPKEGPSILRIQQVVRGDSAAYFCASSLGTAQETQYFGPGTRLLVL.

This clonotype has at least ten counts. V is TRBV20-1 and J is TRBJ2-1; D perhaps matches TRBD1 (6 bases). V lost 1 base and J lost 4, with 8 bases in between. The V gene's germline CDR1 is DFQATT and CDR2 SNEGSKA (reference sequence). The CDR3 runs to 13 residues. The CDR3 bases are TGCAGTGCTAGAGGGACAGCATACAATGAGCAGTTCTTC. It encodes CSARGTAYNEQFF.

This clonotype showed up many times. V and J are TRBV28 and TRBJ2-7; 7 nucleotides line up with TRBD2. The CDR3 has 14 amino acids. The J segment lost 1 base and the V segment lost 7 bases, leaving 7 bases of the junction unmatched. In germline, CDR1 is MDHEN, CDR2 SYDVKM. CDR3 in DNA: TGTGCCAGCACCCGGGCGGGGGTGTCCTACGAGCAGTACTTC. Translated: CASTRAGVSYEQYF.

This clonotype has just a few counts. A junction end diverges from the germline sequence, so it may reflect a read error. This CDR3 is CASSTSGSIIF. CDR3 DNA sequence: TGCGCCAGCAGCACCAGCGGGAGTATAATCTTC. The chain uses TRBV5-1 and TRBJ2-1; TRBD2 aligns across 8 bases. Germline CDR1 SGHRS, CDR2 YFSETQ. CDR3 size: 11 residues.

This clonotype was detected ten times or more. The chain recombines TRBV14 with TRBJ2-1; TRBD2 agrees at 8 bases. The V gene end was trimmed by 5 bases and the J gene end by 8 bases; junction bases not matched to a gene: 8. Germline V lookup: CDR1 SGHDN, CDR2 FVKESK. The CDR3 is 14 residues long. The CDR3: CASSYGTSPYEQFF. The CDR3 DNA reads as TGTGCCAGCAGCTACGGGACTAGTCCCTATGAGCAGTTCTTC.

The chain combines TRBV6-2 or TRBV6-3 with TRBJ2-1; unclear D gene. The CDR3 runs 16 residues. Germline assignment: CDR1 MNHEY and CDR2 SVGEGT. Trimming cost V 2 bases and J 8 bases, with 19 bases left between them. The CDR3 protein is CASSYNTVGQVHEQFF. The DNA of the CDR3 is TGTGCCAGCAGTTACAACACGGTAGGGCAAGTCCATGAGCAGTTCTTC.